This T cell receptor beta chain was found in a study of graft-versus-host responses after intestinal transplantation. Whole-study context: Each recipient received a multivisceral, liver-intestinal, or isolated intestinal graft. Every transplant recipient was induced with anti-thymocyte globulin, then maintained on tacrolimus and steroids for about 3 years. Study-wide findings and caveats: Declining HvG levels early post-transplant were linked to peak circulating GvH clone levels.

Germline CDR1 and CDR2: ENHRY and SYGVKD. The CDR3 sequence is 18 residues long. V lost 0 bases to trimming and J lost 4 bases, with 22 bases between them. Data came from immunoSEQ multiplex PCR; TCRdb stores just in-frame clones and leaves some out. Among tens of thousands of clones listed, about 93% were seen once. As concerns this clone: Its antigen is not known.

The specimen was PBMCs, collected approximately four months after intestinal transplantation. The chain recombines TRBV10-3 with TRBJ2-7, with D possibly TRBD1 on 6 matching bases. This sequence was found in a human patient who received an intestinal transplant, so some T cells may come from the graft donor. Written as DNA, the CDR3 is TGTGCCATCAGTGAGTCGAATCGCAGGTCAGGGGCTTCGTACGAGCAGTACTTC. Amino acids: CAISESNRRSGASYEQYF.